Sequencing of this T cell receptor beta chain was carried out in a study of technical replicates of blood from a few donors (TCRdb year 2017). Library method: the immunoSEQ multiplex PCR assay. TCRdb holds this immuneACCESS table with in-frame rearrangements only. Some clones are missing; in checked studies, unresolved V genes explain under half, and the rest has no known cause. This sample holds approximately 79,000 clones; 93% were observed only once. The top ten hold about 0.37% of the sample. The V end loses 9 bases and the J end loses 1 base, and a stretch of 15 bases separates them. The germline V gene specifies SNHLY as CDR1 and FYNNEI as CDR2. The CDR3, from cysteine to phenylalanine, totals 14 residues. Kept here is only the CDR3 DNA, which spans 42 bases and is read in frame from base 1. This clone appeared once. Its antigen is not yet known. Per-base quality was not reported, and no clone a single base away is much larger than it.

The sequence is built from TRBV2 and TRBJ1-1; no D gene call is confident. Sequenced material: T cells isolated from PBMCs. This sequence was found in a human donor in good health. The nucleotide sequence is TGTGCCAGTAAACTAGACTTGCCGAACACTGAAGCTTTCTTT. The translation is CASKLDLPNTEAFF.